Presented here are 16 T cell receptor beta chains from one specimen sequenced in a study of blood T cell repertoires in COVID-19. The repertoire was sequenced with immunoSEQ multiplex PCR; TCRdb's copy has only in-frame clones and lacks some. This table has 66,000 or so clones, around four fifths appearing once. The sequenced sample was peripheral blood. The receptors come from a human donor in a cohort sampled during active COVID-19.

This chain links TRBV3-1 (or the pseudogene TRBV3-2) with TRBJ2-7, with D uncertain. The germline V gene encodes CDR1 LGHDT and CDR2 YNNKEL (reference sequence). With 0 bases removed from V and 0 bases from J, the gap between germline ends came to 9 bases. The CDR3 is 15 residues long. The CDR3 sequence: CASSQEAFPSYEQYF. Written as DNA, the CDR3 is TGTGCCAGCAGCCAAGAAGCGTTTCCCTCCTACGAGCAGTACTTC.

The V and J genes are TRBV5-3 and TRBJ1-1; D possibly corresponds to TRBD1 (5 bases). TRBV5-3 is an ORF, with its function uncertain. V lost 4 bases and J lost 0, with 22 bases in between. The CDR3 is 18 amino acids. This CDR3 reads CARSPRGGNTNMNTEAFF. For the CDR3, the DNA is TGTGCCAGAAGCCCCCGGGGGGGGAATACAAACATGAACACTGAAGCTTTCTTT.

The chain is built from TRBV6-2 or TRBV6-3 and TRBJ2-1; D possibly corresponds to TRBD1 (5 bases). Germline V lookup: CDR1 MNHEY, CDR2 SVGEGT. V lost 0 bases and J lost 7, with 7 bases in between. The length of the CDR3 is 13 residues. The CDR3 here is CASSYSHRNEQFF. CDR3 sequence (DNA): TGTGCCAGCAGTTACTCCCACAGGAATGAGCAGTTCTTC.

The chain has TRBV3-1 (or the pseudogene TRBV3-2) and TRBJ1-1, with D possibly being TRBD1 (5 bases). The V gene's germline CDR1 is LGHDT and CDR2 YNNKEL (reference sequence). The germline V and J ends were trimmed by 6 bases and 3 bases, with 8 bases remaining between them. This CDR3 is 12 amino acids long. The CDR3 protein is CASSWGDTEAFF. CDR3 sequence (DNA): TGTGCCAGCAGTTGGGGGGACACTGAAGCTTTCTTT.

The V and J genes are TRBV6-5 and TRBJ1-5; 8 positions match TRBD1. The CDR3 runs to 15 residues. Germline CDR1 is MNHEY and CDR2 is SVGAGI. The V segment lost 5 bases and the J segment 5 bases; nucleotides outside the gene matches: 8. This CDR3 is CASSPRTGTHQPQHF. CDR3 bases: TGTGCCAGCAGTCCCCGGACAGGGACGCATCAGCCCCAGCATTTT.

In DNA, the CDR3 is TGTGCCAGCAGCTTAGGGAGCTCTGGGGCCAACGTCCTGACTTTC. This translates into CASSLGSSGANVLTF. The rearrangement joins TRBV7-3 to TRBJ2-6; TRBD2 is a possible D gene (5 bases). The CDR3 is 15 amino acids. The germline V and J ends were trimmed by 2 bases and 0 bases, with 5 bases remaining between them. Germline CDR1 is SGHTA and CDR2 is FQGTGA.

This sequence joins TRBV6-2 or TRBV6-3 and TRBJ2-7; 8 bases agree with TRBD2. Looked up from germline, CDR1 is MNHEY and CDR2 is SVGEGT. This CDR3 spans 15 amino acids. V was pared by 4 bases and J by 1 base, with 6 bases of the junction left unmatched. CDR3 coding DNA: TGTGCCAGCAGTTTTCGCGTAGCGGGATCCTACGAGCAGTACTTC. It translates to CASSFRVAGSYEQYF.

V usage is TRBV5-4 and J usage is TRBJ1-4; 7 bases align to TRBD1. The junction had 9 bases not matched to a gene; V was cut back by 4 bases and J by 0 bases. CDR1 is SGHNT, CDR2 YYREEE, per germline (reference sequence). CDR3 size: 17 residues. The CDR3 DNA reads as TGTGCCAGCAGCGCCCAAGGACAGGCTGCAACTAATGAAAAACTGTTTTTT. Its protein is CASSAQGQAATNEKLFF.

This clone was recorded once. J is TRBJ2-7 and V is TRBV7-2; D uncertain. This CDR3 comprises 18 residues. V lost 2 bases and J lost 0, with 20 bases in between. Germline loops: CDR1 SGHTA, CDR2 FQGNSA. The CDR3 here is CASSLKSGLGPSSYEQYF. CDR3 DNA: TGTGCCAGCAGCTTAAAGTCAGGCCTCGGCCCGAGCTCCTACGAGCAGTACTTC.

The rearrangement joins TRBV30 to TRBJ2-3; TRBD2 matches at 10 bases. Germline CDR1 reads GTSNPN; CDR2 reads SVGIG (reference sequence). CDR3 length equals 15 residues. The junction had 3 bases not matched to a gene; V was cut back by 0 bases and J by 3 bases. This CDR3 is CAWSVPSGSTDTQYF. CDR3 sequence (DNA): TGTGCCTGGAGTGTACCTAGCGGGAGTACAGATACGCAGTATTTT.

This chain joins TRBV19 and TRBJ2-3, with a tentative D call TRBD2 (6 bases). Germline lookup yields CDR1 LNHDA and CDR2 SQIVND (reference sequence). Trimming cost V 4 bases and J 2 bases, with 13 bases left between them. The length of the CDR3 is 15 residues. CDR3 DNA sequence: TGTGCCAGTAGTAGTGCGGGGCGCTACACAGATACGCAGTATTTT. The encoded protein is CASSSAGRYTDTQYF.

The rearrangement joins TRBV18 to TRBJ2-4; 11 bases align to TRBD1. The germline V gene has CDR1 KGHSH and CDR2 LQKENI. This CDR3 has 17 amino acids. V lost 1 base, J lost 4 bases, and 6 bases stayed unmatched. CDR3 amino acids: CASSPLGTGGFKNIQYF. CDR3 sequence (DNA): TGTGCCAGCTCACCACTCGGGACAGGGGGTTTTAAAAACATTCAGTACTTC.

This clone came up a few times. V and J are TRBV27 and TRBJ2-3; 15 bases are a match to TRBD2. The CDR3 spans 18 residues. CDR1 and CDR2 from the germline V gene are MNHEY and SMNVEV (reference sequence). V shed 0 bases and J 4 bases; nucleotides not matched to a gene: 5. This CDR3 reads CASSLSKGLAGGADTQYF. The CDR3 nucleotides read TGTGCCAGCAGTTTATCAAAGGGACTAGCGGGAGGCGCAGATACGCAGTATTTT.

V is TRBV11-2 and J is TRBJ1-6; 7 positions agree with TRBD1. V lost 3 bases and J lost 6; bases outside the gene matches: 5. Germline assignment: CDR1 SGHAT and CDR2 FQNNGV. CDR3 length: 15 residues. The CDR3 nucleotides read TGTGCCAGCAGCTTCCGGACAGGCGCTAATTCACCCCTCCACTTT. Translating it yields CASSFRTGANSPLHF.

V and J are TRBV30 and TRBJ1-4; 9 positions match TRBD1. Germline CDR1 GTSNPN, CDR2 SVGIG (reference sequence). The CDR3 covers 14 residues. J was trimmed by 5 bases and V by 2 bases; bases with no gene match: 3. The CDR3 reads CAWSPGTGNEKLFF. CDR3 nucleotide sequence: TGTGCCTGGAGTCCCGGGACAGGGAATGAAAAACTGTTTTTT.

CDR3 bases: TGTGCCAGCAGCCCGACAGGGGGGGCCTACGAGCAGTACTTC. This translates into CASSPTGGAYEQYF. V usage is TRBV7-8 and J usage is TRBJ2-7; 9 nucleotides agree with TRBD1. The V gene end was trimmed by 5 bases and the J gene end by 2 bases; junction bases not matched to a gene: 4. The CDR3 covers 14 residues. Per germline, CDR1 SGHVS and CDR2 FQNEAQ.